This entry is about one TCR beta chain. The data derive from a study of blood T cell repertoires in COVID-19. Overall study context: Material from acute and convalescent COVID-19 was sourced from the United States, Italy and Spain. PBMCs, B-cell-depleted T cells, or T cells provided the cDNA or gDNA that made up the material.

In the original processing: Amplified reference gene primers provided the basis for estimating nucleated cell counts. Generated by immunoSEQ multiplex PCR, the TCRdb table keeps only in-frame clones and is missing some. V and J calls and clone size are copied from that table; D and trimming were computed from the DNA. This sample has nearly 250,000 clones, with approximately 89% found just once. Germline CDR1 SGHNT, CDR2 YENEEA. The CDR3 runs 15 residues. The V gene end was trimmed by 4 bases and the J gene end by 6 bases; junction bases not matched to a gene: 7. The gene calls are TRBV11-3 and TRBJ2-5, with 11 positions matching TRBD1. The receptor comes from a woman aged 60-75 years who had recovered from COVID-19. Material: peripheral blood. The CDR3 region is CASSSGQGAMKTQYF. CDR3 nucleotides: TGTGCCAGCAGCTCAGGACAGGGGGCGATGAAGACCCAGTACTTC.